Reported below is one T cell receptor (beta chain). Its cognate antigen is unknown. The data derive from a study of graft-versus-host responses after intestinal transplantation. Study results and limitations: Among circulating GvH clones, peak levels were associated with early post-transplant declines in HvG clones.

The V gene's germline CDR1 is MNHEY and CDR2 SMNVEV (reference sequence). The CDR3 spans 13 residues. The V end was cut by 3 bases, the J end by 2 bases, with 8 bases between. Only in-frame clones appear in the TCRdb table, and some are missing; sequencing was by immunoSEQ multiplex PCR. This table has fewer than 110,000 clones, 80% to 95% appearing once. The source is a human donor who received an intestinal transplant. The sequenced sample was unstimulated CD8+ T cells sorted from spleen or lymph node cells, obtained before intestinal transplant. This chain links TRBV27 with TRBJ2-7; D gene unclear. CDR3 sequence reads: CASSFGSTYEQYF. The CDR3 DNA reads TGTGCCAGCAGTTTCGGCAGCACCTACGAGCAGTACTTC.